This TCR beta chain originates from a study of T cell changes during pregnancy in multiple sclerosis. Germline CDR1 reads SGHAT; CDR2 reads FQNNGV. The V end was cut by 3 bases, the J end by 5 bases, with 11 bases between. The CDR3 extends over 13 amino acids. The assay was immunoSEQ multiplex PCR, and TCRdb's table has in-frame clones only and misses some. In the table there are about 66,000 clones, about 91% of which are singletons. The genes are TRBV11-2 and TRBJ2-7; perhaps TRBD1 as D (6 bases). The source is a female donor with multiple sclerosis, enrolled in a pregnancy study. The sample here was CD8+ T cells from peripheral blood mononuclear cells, taken before pregnancy. The CDR3 sequence is CASSFEGDHEQYF. The CDR3 coding sequence is TGTGCCAGCAGCTTTGAGGGGGACCACGAGCAGTACTTC.